The 3 T cell receptor beta chains presented below share a single source sample, sequenced in a study of blood T cells in healthy people across ages. Next came a second PCR, run for about 7 to 12 cycles, which used a sample-barcoded 5' primer along with a J-beta primer mix. TCRdb reprocessed the 5' RACE reads via MiXCR and lists one record per CDR3 protein. The sample shows about 780,000 distinct CDR3 sequences, roughly 26% of them seen only once. The same data also contributed to another study, on T cells of mothers and their children.

The sequenced sample consisted of blood. The receptors were gathered from a boy younger than 18 in good health.

This clonotype appeared a few times. The V and J genes are TRBV3-1 and TRBJ2-7, with a possible D match to TRBD1 (6 bases). Germline assignment: CDR1 LGHDT and CDR2 YNNKEL (reference sequence). The length of the CDR3 is 13 residues. V was cut by 6 bases and J by 10 bases, with 19 bases left in between. CDR3 protein: CASSPADRSVQYF. The CDR3 nucleotides read TGTGCCAGCAGTCCAGCAGACAGGAGCGTCCAGTACTTC.

The CDR3 reads CASSPVSTGELFF. The CDR3 DNA reads TGTGCCAGCAGCCCCGTGAGCACCGGGGAGCTGTTTTTT. The chain carries TRBV7-9 and TRBJ2-2; the D is unclear. Germline CDR1 reads SEHNR; CDR2 reads FQNEAQ (reference sequence). The CDR3 covers 13 residues. Trimming removed 5 bases from V and 4 bases from J, with 8 bases in between.

A few counts support this clonotype. The chain has TRBV28 and TRBJ1-2; D not resolved. Germline assignment: CDR1 MDHEN and CDR2 SYDVKM. V was cut by 7 bases and J by 0 bases, with 9 bases left in between. The CDR3 covers 13 residues. The CDR3 region has the DNA TGTGCCAGCACGGAGGATCCTAACTATGGCTACACCTTC. It encodes CASTEDPNYGYTF.